The rows below give T cell receptor beta chains drawn from one sample of a study of identical twins. Each CDR3 protein is one row after TCRdb ran MiXCR on the 5' RACE reads. The table shows 1.5 million to 2 million distinct CDR3 sequences, with around 33% occurring only once. The specimen was cord blood. These receptors originate from a newborn girl in good health. Each CDR3 is given with its conserved first and last residue. Each record gives: CDR3 protein, CDR3 DNA, clone size, D gene, J gene, V gene. A D gene is named only where the DNA matches it firmly. Only part of the rows carry a size: once, few, many, or a class if the clone is expanded.

CDR3: CASSFRELYNEQFF
DNA: TGCGCCAGCAGCTTCCGGGAGCTCTACAATGAGCAGTTCTTC
size: few
D: .
J: TRBJ2-1
V: TRBV5-1

CDR3: CASSIDGNYGYTF
DNA: TGCGCCAGCAGCATAGACGGAAACTATGGCTACACCTTC
size: few
D: .
J: TRBJ1-2
V: TRBV4-1

CDR3: CAISEFQGPYEQYF
DNA: TGTGCCATCAGTGAATTCCAGGGACCTTACGAGCAGTACTTC
size: many
D: .
J: TRBJ2-7
V: TRBV10-3

CDR3: CASRNPSSGANVLTF
DNA: TGTGCCAGCAGAAACCCTAGCTCTGGGGCCAACGTCCTGACTTTC
size: once
D: .
J: TRBJ2-6
V: TRBV2

CDR3: CASSQGRGTDTQYF
DNA: TGTGCCAGCAGCCAAGGGCGGGGCACAGATACGCAGTATTTT
size: many
D: .
J: TRBJ2-3
V: TRBV4-2

CDR3: CASSLNWTGFYNEQFF
DNA: TGTGCCAGCAGCTTAAACTGGACAGGGTTTTACAATGAGCAGTTCTTC
size: few
D: TRBD1
J: TRBJ2-1
V: TRBV7-9

CDR3: CASSLMTSGGPQETQYF
DNA: TGTGCCAGCAGTTTGATGACTAGCGGGGGGCCACAAGAGACCCAGTACTTC
size: few
D: TRBD2
J: TRBJ2-5
V: TRBV27

CDR3: CASVLQGSYGYTF
DNA: TGTGCCAGCGTTCTTCAGGGGTCCTATGGCTACACCTTC
size: .
D: .
J: TRBJ1-2
V: TRBV2

CDR3: CATSGKGEYEQYF
DNA: TGTGCCACCAGTGGAAAGGGGGAGTACGAGCAGTACTTC
size: many
D: .
J: TRBJ2-7
V: TRBV24-1

CDR3: CASSAGDGISYEQYF
DNA: TGTGCCAGCAGCGCAGGTGACGGGATCTCCTACGAGCAGTACTTC
size: .
D: .
J: TRBJ2-7
V: TRBV11-1

CDR3: CASSPRVAADDEQFF
DNA: TGCGCCAGCAGCCCACGGGTAGCGGCCGATGATGAGCAGTTCTTC
size: many
D: .
J: TRBJ2-1
V: TRBV5-1

CDR3: CASSFGRPSYGYTF
DNA: TGTGCCAGCAGCTTCGGTCGGCCATCCTATGGCTACACCTTC
size: .
D: .
J: TRBJ1-2
V: TRBV5-6

CDR3: CASTQTIYEQYF
DNA: TGTGCCAGCACCCAGACAATCTACGAGCAGTACTTC
size: few
D: .
J: TRBJ2-7
V: TRBV11-2

CDR3: CAIGELDRGSYGYTF
DNA: TGTGCCATCGGTGAACTGGACAGGGGTAGCTATGGCTACACCTTC
size: .
D: TRBD1
J: TRBJ1-2
V: TRBV10-3

CDR3: CASSFFTDRPSYNEQYF
DNA: TGTGCCAGCAGCTTCTTCACCGACAGACCCTCCTACAATGAGCAGTACTTC
size: .
D: .
J: TRBJ2-7
V: TRBV5-8

CDR3: CASSLGARGTQYF
DNA: TGTGCCAGCAGCTTAGGGGCTAGGGGGACCCAGTACTTC
size: once
D: .
J: TRBJ2-5
V: TRBV7-2

CDR3: CASTTITGSGALSRNIQYF
DNA: TGTGCCAGCACCACGATTACAGGGAGCGGGGCCTTGTCGAGAAACATTCAGTACTTC
size: few
D: .
J: TRBJ2-4
V: TRBV7-2

CDR3: CSAPSGGGNEQFF
DNA: TGCAGTGCTCCTAGCGGGGGGGGCAATGAGCAGTTCTTC
size: few
D: TRBD2
J: TRBJ2-1
V: TRBV20-1

CDR3: CSVVTYGYTF
DNA: TGCAGCGTCGTCACTTATGGCTACACCTTC
size: many
D: .
J: TRBJ1-2
V: TRBV29-1

CDR3: CASSLVIAGVGNEQFF
DNA: TGCGCCAGCAGCTTGGTTATCGCGGGAGTTGGCAATGAGCAGTTCTTC
size: few
D: TRBD2
J: TRBJ2-1
V: TRBV5-1

CDR3: CASSGPTGVCNGYTF
DNA: TGTGCCAGCAGCGGTCCGACAGGGGTATGCAATGGCTACACCTTC
size: .
D: TRBD1
J: TRBJ1-2
V: TRBV5-4

CDR3: CASSLETGTGDSPLHF
DNA: TGCGCCAGCAGCTTGGAGACTGGGACTGGGGATTCACCCCTCCACTTT
size: few
D: .
J: TRBJ1-6
V: TRBV5-1

CDR3: CASSERETQFF
DNA: TGTGCCAGCAGTGAGCGAGAGACCCAGTTCTTC
size: once
D: .
J: TRBJ2-1
V: TRBV2

CDR3: CASSFRKGTDTPYF
DNA: TGTGCCAGCAGTTTCAGGAAGGGCACAGATACGCCGTATTTT
size: .
D: .
J: TRBJ2-3
V: TRBV12-3/TRBV12-4

CDR3: CASSVGKETQYF
DNA: TGCGCCAGCAGCGTAGGCAAAGAGACCCAGTACTTC
size: few
D: .
J: TRBJ2-5
V: TRBV5-1

CDR3: CSALTGRETQYF
DNA: TGCAGTGCTTTGACAGGGAGGGAGACCCAGTACTTC
size: few
D: .
J: TRBJ2-5
V: TRBV20-1

CDR3: CASSLGQGNEKLFF
DNA: TGTGCCAGCAGCTTGGGACAGGGGAATGAAAAACTGTTTTTT
size: many
D: TRBD1
J: TRBJ1-4
V: TRBV5-1

CDR3: CASRPRAFSYEQYF
DNA: TGTGCCAGCAGGCCTCGGGCTTTCTCCTACGAGCAGTACTTC
size: .
D: .
J: TRBJ2-7
V: TRBV6-5

CDR3: CASSRTGGNTDTQYF
DNA: TGTGCCAGCAGTCGGACAGGGGGCAACACAGATACGCAGTATTTT
size: many
D: TRBD1
J: TRBJ2-3
V: TRBV9

CDR3: CASCNPGRQANTEAFF
DNA: TGTGCCAGCTGCAACCCAGGGCGGCAAGCGAACACTGAAGCTTTCTTT
size: .
D: .
J: TRBJ1-1
V: TRBV7-6

CDR3: CSARDNRVTEAFF
DNA: TGCAGTGCTAGAGATAATCGGGTCACTGAAGCTTTCTTT
size: .
D: .
J: TRBJ1-1
V: TRBV20-1

CDR3: CASSQEWLAGSNEQFF
DNA: TGTGCCAGCAGCCAAGAATGGCTAGCGGGGTCAAATGAGCAGTTCTTC
size: few
D: TRBD2
J: TRBJ2-1
V: TRBV3-1

CDR3: CASSQPGALLYNEQYF
DNA: TGTGCCAGCAGCCAACCGGGGGCCCTCCTTTACAATGAGCAGTACTTC
size: .
D: .
J: TRBJ2-5
V: TRBV3-1

CDR3: CAWSVLKDRSYGYTF
DNA: TGTGCCTGGAGTGTACTAAAAGACCGATCCTATGGCTACACCTTC
size: .
D: .
J: TRBJ1-2
V: TRBV30

CDR3: CASSQVLAGVRTGELFF
DNA: TGCGCCAGCAGCCAGGTCTTAGCGGGAGTACGAACCGGGGAGCTGTTTTTT
size: few
D: TRBD2
J: TRBJ2-2
V: TRBV4-1

CDR3: CASSGIGGTYTGELFF
DNA: TGTGCCAGCAGCGGAATAGGGGGGACATACACCGGGGAGCTGTTTTTT
size: .
D: .
J: TRBJ2-2
V: TRBV5-6

CDR3: CSARAMRASTDTQYF
DNA: TGCAGTGCTAGAGCTATGCGGGCTAGCACAGATACGCAGTATTTT
size: .
D: .
J: TRBJ2-3
V: TRBV20-1

CDR3: CATSRDRVGKSSTDTQYF
DNA: TGTGCCACCAGCAGAGATAGGGTAGGGAAGAGTAGCACAGATACGCAGTATTTT
size: few
D: .
J: TRBJ2-3
V: TRBV15

CDR3: CASRSATGVGQPQHF
DNA: TGTGCCAGCAGATCCGCGACAGGGGTAGGTCAGCCCCAGCATTTT
size: .
D: TRBD1
J: TRBJ1-5
V: TRBV7-8

CDR3: CASIPGQGIGELFF
DNA: TGTGCCAGCATCCCGGGACAGGGGATCGGGGAGCTGTTTTTT
size: .
D: TRBD1
J: TRBJ2-2
V: TRBV6-1

CDR3: CSARGLARGFREQYF
DNA: TGCAGTGCTAGGGGACTAGCCCGGGGCTTTCGGGAGCAGTACTTC
size: .
D: TRBD2
J: TRBJ2-4
V: TRBV20-1

CDR3: CATPFSGRGDNQPQHF
DNA: TGTGCCACCCCATTCTCGGGAAGGGGGGACAATCAGCCCCAGCATTTT
size: many
D: .
J: TRBJ1-5
V: TRBV24-1

CDR3: CASSYWTGSKNIQYF
DNA: TGTGCCAGCAGTTACTGGACAGGGTCCAAAAACATTCAGTACTTC
size: few
D: TRBD1
J: TRBJ2-4
V: TRBV6-6

CDR3: CAIGVSYGEDGYTF
DNA: TGTGCCATCGGGGTTTCGTATGGGGAGGATGGCTACACCTTC
size: few
D: .
J: TRBJ1-2
V: TRBV10-3

CDR3: CASSLVVGADTEAFF
DNA: TGCGCCAGCAGCTTGGTAGTGGGGGCGGACACTGAAGCTTTCTTT
size: .
D: .
J: TRBJ1-1
V: TRBV5-1

CDR3: CAGSLLTDTQYF
DNA: TGTGCCGGCAGTTTGCTCACAGATACGCAGTATTTT
size: few
D: .
J: TRBJ2-3
V: TRBV28

CDR3: CASSQTGESHTF
DNA: TGTGCCAGCAGCCAAACAGGGGAAAGTCACACCTTC
size: .
D: TRBD1
J: TRBJ1-2
V: TRBV2

CDR3: CATSDGGVASKQFF
DNA: TGTGCCACCAGTGATGGGGGGGTTGCCTCTAAGCAGTTCTTC
size: few
D: TRBD2
J: TRBJ2-1
V: TRBV24-1

CDR3: CASSLLSLGDQPQHF
DNA: TGTGCCAGCAGTTTATTGTCCCTCGGCGATCAGCCCCAGCATTTT
size: few
D: .
J: TRBJ1-5
V: TRBV28

CDR3: CASSFTRGQGSSYNEQFF
DNA: TGTGCCAGCAGCTTCACCCGAGGACAGGGTAGCTCCTACAATGAGCAGTTCTTC
size: .
D: TRBD1
J: TRBJ2-1
V: TRBV11-2

CDR3: CASSLMTAGAKNIQYF
DNA: TGTGCCAGCAGCTTAATGACCGCAGGGGCCAAAAACATTCAGTACTTC
size: .
D: .
J: TRBJ2-4
V: TRBV7-2

CDR3: CASSPGFRTEAFF
DNA: TGTGCCAGCAGCCCAGGGTTTAGAACTGAAGCTTTCTTT
size: few
D: .
J: TRBJ1-1
V: TRBV13

CDR3: CASRLGQAYERYF
DNA: TGTGCCAGCAGACTAGGACAGGCGTACGAGCGGTACTTC
size: .
D: TRBD1
J: TRBJ2-7
V: TRBV28